This paragraph covers one TCR beta chain sequence. Its target is unknown. This sample was taken from a study of cytotoxic CD8 clonotypes in ibrutinib-treated CLL. Deep sequencing aimed at 1 in 200,000 to 1 in 1 million T cells' resolution. Data came from immunoSEQ multiplex PCR; TCRdb stores just in-frame clones and leaves some out. The data hold 11,000 or so clones, with approximately 81% observed a single time. Germline CDR1 reads SGHRS; CDR2 reads YFSETQ. The CDR3 sequence is 16 residues long. The V and J ends lost 2 bases and 5 bases, in that order; junction bases with no gene match: 7. Study observations and caveats: Patients showed higher baseline clonality than age-matched healthy donors, and it tracked circulating CD8+ T-cell counts. At ibrutinib response, clonality increased, and at progression it declined back toward baseline.

This receptor was identified in a human donor with chronic lymphocytic leukemia. The sample in question was PBMCs, obtained at disease progression, from a patient treated with ibrutinib. This sequence joins TRBV5-1 and TRBJ2-1, with 10 bases identical to TRBD2. CDR3 protein: CASSFLTSGTHNEQFF. As DNA, the CDR3 is TGCGCCAGCAGCTTCCTCACTAGCGGGACCCACAATGAGCAGTTCTTC.